This entry concerns a single TCR beta chain. Its antigen is undetermined. Prepared libraries of TCR beta cDNA carried unique molecular identifiers. The yield from around 1 to 10 million T cells was around 500,000 cDNA molecules in total. TCRdb reprocessed the PCR reads with MiXCR, giving one entry per CDR3 protein. The repertoire includes under 650,000 distinct CDR3 sequences, around 44% of them detected once, and roughly 1.8% sits in the top ten. The data derive from a study of post-analysis software for immune sequencing data. Study summary: Disease courses included relapsing-remitting, secondary progressive and progressive-relapsing multiple sclerosis. Overall study results and limits: The authors found that F measure strongly co-clustered same-batch samples.

Input material: blood. This sequence was found in a girl aged 10 to 17 with multiple sclerosis.

CDR3 residues: CASSLGPSRTEAFF. The CDR3 bases are TGCGCCAGCAGCTTGGGACCCTCGAGGACTGAAGCTTTCTTT. The genes are TRBV5-1 and TRBJ1-1; D call uncertain. The CDR3 length is 14 residues. Trimming removed 0 bases at V and 5 bases at J, with 11 bases between. Germline lookup yields CDR1 SGHRS and CDR2 YFSETQ. The full variable domain, rest sourced from reference TRBV5-1 and TRBJ1-1, is KAGVTQTPRYLIKTRGQQVTLSCSPISGHRSVSWYQQTPGQGLQFLFEYFSETQRNKGNFPGRFSGRQFSNSRSEMNVSTLELGDSALYLCASSLGPSRTEAFFGQGTRLTVV.